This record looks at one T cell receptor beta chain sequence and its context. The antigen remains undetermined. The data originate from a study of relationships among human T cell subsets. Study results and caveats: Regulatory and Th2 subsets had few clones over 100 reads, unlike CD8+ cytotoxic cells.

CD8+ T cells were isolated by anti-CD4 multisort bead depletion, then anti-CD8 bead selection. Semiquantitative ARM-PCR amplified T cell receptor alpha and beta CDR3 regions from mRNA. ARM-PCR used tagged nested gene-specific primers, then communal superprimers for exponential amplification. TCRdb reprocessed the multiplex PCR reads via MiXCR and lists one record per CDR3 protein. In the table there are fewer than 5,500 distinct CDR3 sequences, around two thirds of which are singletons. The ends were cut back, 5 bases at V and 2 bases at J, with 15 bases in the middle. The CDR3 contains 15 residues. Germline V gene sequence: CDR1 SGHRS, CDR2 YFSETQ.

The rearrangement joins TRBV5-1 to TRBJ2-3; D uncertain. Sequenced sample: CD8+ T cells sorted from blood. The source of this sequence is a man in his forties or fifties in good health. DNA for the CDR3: TGCGCCAGCAGAAAAGGCCTAAGGGACACAGATACGCAGTATTTT. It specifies CASRKGLRDTDTQYF.